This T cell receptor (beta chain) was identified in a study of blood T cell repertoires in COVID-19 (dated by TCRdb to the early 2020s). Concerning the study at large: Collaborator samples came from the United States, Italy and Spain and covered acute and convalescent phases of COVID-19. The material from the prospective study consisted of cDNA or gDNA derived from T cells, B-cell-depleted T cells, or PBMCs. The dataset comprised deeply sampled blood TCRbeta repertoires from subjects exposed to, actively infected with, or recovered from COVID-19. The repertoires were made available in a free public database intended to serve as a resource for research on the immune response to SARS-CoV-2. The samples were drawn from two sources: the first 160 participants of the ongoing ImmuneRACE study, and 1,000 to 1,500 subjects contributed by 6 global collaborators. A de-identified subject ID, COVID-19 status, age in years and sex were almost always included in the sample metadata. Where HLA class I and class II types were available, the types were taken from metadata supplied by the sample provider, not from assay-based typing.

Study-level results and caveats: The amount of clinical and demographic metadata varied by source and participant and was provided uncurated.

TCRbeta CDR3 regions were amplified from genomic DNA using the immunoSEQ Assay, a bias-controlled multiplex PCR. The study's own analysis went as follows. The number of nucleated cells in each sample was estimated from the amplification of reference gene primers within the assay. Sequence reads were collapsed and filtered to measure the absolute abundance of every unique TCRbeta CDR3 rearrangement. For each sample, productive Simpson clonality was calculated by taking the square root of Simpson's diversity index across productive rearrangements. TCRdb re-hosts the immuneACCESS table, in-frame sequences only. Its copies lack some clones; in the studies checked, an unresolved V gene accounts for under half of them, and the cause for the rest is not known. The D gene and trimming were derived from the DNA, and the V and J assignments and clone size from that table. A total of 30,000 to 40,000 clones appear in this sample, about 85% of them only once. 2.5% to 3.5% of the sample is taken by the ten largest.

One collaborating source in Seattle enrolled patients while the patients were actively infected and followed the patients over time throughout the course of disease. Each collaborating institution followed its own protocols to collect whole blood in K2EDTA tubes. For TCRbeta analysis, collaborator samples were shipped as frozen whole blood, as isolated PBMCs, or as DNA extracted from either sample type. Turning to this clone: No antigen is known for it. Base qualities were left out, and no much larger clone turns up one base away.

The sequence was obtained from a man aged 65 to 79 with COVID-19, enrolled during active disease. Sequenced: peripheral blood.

The DNA sequence follows: TGTGCCAGCAGCTCCCAGAGGACTAGCGGGTTCTTCTACAATGAGCAGTTCTTC. This yields the protein CASSSQRTSGFFYNEQFF. The chain is assembled from TRBV11-2 and TRBJ2-1, and TRBD2 aligns with 11 junction nucleotides. Trimming takes 4 bases off V and 3 bases off J; junction bases not matched to a gene: 11. CDR1 and CDR2, per the germline V gene, are SGHAT and FQNNGV. Counted from cysteine to phenylalanine, this CDR3 has 18 amino acids. Only CDR3 DNA remains: 54 bases, in frame from the first base.